Given below is one TCR beta chain in context. Its antigen remains unknown. The data derive from a study of cytomegalovirus exposure and HLA in healthy donors. Study results and limitations: Specificity of three CMV-associated chains for CMV antigens was verified in vitro. Cytomegalovirus status was reportedly diagnosed by the classifier with high specificity and sensitivity. Listed as cytomegalovirus-associated were about 160 TCR beta chains.

The method was immunoSEQ multiplex PCR; TCRdb's version includes in-frame clones alone and lacks a portion of them. The sample consists of over 70,000 clones, 70% to 90% of them appearing once. The V gene lost 2 bases and the J gene lost 1 base, with 12 bases spanning the gap. CDR3 size: 15 residues. Germline lookup yields CDR1 GTSNPN and CDR2 SVGIG (reference sequence). The donors were members of the validation cohort, which comprised around 110 subjects and was separate from the first cohort of 600 to 850 subjects. The sequence was collected from a woman aged 18-29 years in good health and CMV-seropositive. The V gene is TRBV30, the J gene TRBJ1-5, with unresolved D. Sequenced material: PBMCs. The CDR3 loop reads CAWSSGRSSNQPQHF. CDR3 in DNA: TGTGCCTGGAGTTCCGGGAGGAGCAGCAATCAGCCCCAGCATTTT.